This T cell receptor beta chain was observed in a study of radiotherapy plus CTLA-4 blockade in lung cancer. Study summary: Among all patients, 15% to 20% showed objective responses, while 30% to 35% had disease control.

Sequenced by immunoSEQ multiplex PCR; TCRdb stores in-frame clones only, minus some. The sample has 42,000 or so clones, roughly 73% seen once; the top ten hold about a quarter. The V gene's germline CDR1 is MNHEY and CDR2 SVGAGI. After removal of 5 bases from V and 7 bases from J, the junction contained 4 bases not matched to a gene. This CDR3 is built from 13 residues. A word on this clone: Its antigen is as yet unknown.

Study results and limitations: The authors reported that early blood T cell clone dynamics, with interferon-beta, best predicted response.

The sequence was collected from a human donor with non-small cell lung cancer that progressed on radiotherapy plus ipilimumab. Sequencing used peripheral blood, obtained from a patient treated with radiotherapy plus ipilimumab. The chain recombines TRBV6-5 with TRBJ1-5, with TRBD1 matching over 8 bases. The CDR3 coding sequence is TGTGCCAGCAGTCGGACAGGGCGGCAGCCCCAGCATTTT. Translated, it gives CASSRTGRQPQHF.